This T cell receptor beta chain appears in the sequencing data of a study of identical twins. TCRdb re-called the 5' RACE reads with MiXCR, one entry per CDR3 protein. The sample records 1.5 million to 2 million distinct CDR3 sequences, about 32% being singletons. This clonotype was recorded at least ten times. The target antigen is unknown. Trimming removed 6 bases at V and 13 bases at J, with 13 bases between. Germline V CDR1 and CDR2: SQVTM, ANQGSEA. There are 10 residues in the CDR3. Study outcomes and limitations: Sequences that were beta out-of-frame showed weaker excess twin sharing. Interpretation of the results relied on cross-sectional statistical analysis and not on following the same donors. Twins shared out-of-frame alpha sequences with excess low generation probability.

This TCR was sampled from a newborn girl in good health. Sequenced material: cord blood. The rearrangement joins TRBV29-1 to TRBJ2-1, with D maybe TRBD2 (6 bases). This chain's CDR3 is CSVGSANQFF. DNA of the CDR3: TGCAGCGTCGGGAGTGCTAATCAGTTCTTC.